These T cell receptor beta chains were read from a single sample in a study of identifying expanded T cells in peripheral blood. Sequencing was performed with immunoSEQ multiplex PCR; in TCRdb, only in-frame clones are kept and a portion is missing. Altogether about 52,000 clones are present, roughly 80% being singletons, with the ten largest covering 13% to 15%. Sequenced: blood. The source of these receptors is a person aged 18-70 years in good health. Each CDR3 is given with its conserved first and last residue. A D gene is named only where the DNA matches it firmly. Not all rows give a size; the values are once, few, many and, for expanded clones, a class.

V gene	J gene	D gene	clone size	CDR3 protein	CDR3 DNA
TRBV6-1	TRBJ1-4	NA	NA	CASRLTEKLFF	TGTGCCAGCAGATTGACTGAAAAACTGTTTTTT
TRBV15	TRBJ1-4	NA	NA	CATSRERRGRLTTNEKLFF	TGTGCCACCAGCAGAGAACGGAGGGGCCGCCTGACAACTAATGAAAAACTGTTTTTT
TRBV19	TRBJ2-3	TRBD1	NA	CASSSRGPLSTDTQYF	TGTGCCAGTAGTAGCAGGGGGCCCCTTAGCACAGATACGCAGTATTTT
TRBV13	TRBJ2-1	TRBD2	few	CASSSSGRASEQFF	TGTGCCAGCAGCTCTAGCGGGAGGGCAAGTGAGCAGTTCTTC
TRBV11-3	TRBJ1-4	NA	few	CASSLRAGAREKLFF	TGTGCCAGCAGCTTAAGGGCAGGGGCAAGGGAAAAACTGTTTTTT
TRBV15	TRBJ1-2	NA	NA	CATSKGPGSGYTF	TGTGCCACCAGCAAAGGTCCAGGGTCGGGCTACACCTTC
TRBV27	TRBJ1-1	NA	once	CASSLSANTEAFF	TGTGCCAGCAGTTTATCAGCGAACACTGAAGCTTTCTTT
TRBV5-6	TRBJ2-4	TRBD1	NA	CASSWDRGAKNIQYF	TGTGCCAGCAGCTGGGACAGGGGGGCCAAAAACATTCAGTACTTC
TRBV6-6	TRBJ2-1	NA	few	CASSYSMRNEQFF	TGTGCCAGCAGTTACTCAATGAGGAATGAGCAGTTCTTC
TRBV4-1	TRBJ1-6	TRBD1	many	CASSQDRGRGNNSPLHF	TGCGCCAGCAGCCAAGACAGGGGGCGAGGGAATAATTCACCCCTCCACTTT
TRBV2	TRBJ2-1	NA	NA	CASNEFRSEQFF	TGTGCCAGCAACGAATTCCGGAGCGAGCAGTTCTTC
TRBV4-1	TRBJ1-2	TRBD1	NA	CASSQEGTGGRYGYTF	TGCGCCAGCAGCCAAGAGGGGACAGGGGGTCGGTATGGCTACACCTTC
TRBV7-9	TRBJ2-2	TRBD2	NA	CASRYSGANTGELFF	TGTGCCAGCAGATATAGCGGGGCGAACACCGGGGAGCTGTTTTTT
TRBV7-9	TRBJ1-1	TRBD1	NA	CASSLGRGQGGLNTEAFF	TGTGCCAGCAGCCTAGGCAGAGGACAGGGCGGATTAAACACTGAAGCTTTCTTT
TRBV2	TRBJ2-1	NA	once	CASSEEGQHYFF	TGTGCCAGCAGTGAAGAGGGACAACACTACTTCTTC
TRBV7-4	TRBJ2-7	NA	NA	CASSLFDRCLFYEQYF	TGTGCCAGCAGCTTATTCGACCGCTGCCTCTTTTACGAGCAGTACTTC
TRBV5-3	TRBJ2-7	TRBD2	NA	CARSLGPPEGLAGGPSTYEQYF	TGTGCCAGAAGCTTGGGCCCCCCAGAAGGACTAGCGGGAGGGCCGTCGACTTACGAGCAGTACTTC
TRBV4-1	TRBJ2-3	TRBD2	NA	CASSQGLARTSTDTQYF	TGCGCCAGCAGCCAGGGACTAGCGCGGACTAGCACAGATACGCAGTATTTT
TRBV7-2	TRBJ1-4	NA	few	CASSLGIQSRLFF	TGTGCCAGCAGCTTAGGGATACAGTCTCGACTGTTTTTT
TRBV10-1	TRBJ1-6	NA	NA	CASSESRTANSPLHF	TGCGCCAGCAGTGAGTCGAGGACAGCCAATTCACCCCTCCACTTT
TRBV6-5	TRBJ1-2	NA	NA	CASSKPPGYTF	TGTGCCAGCAGTAAACCCCCTGGCTACACCTTC
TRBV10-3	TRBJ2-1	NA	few	CAISESQLGRNEQFF	TGTGCCATCAGTGAGTCCCAACTGGGCAGGAATGAGCAGTTCTTC
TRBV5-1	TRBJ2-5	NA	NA	CASSLDKETQYF	TGCGCCAGCAGCTTGGACAAAGAGACCCAGTACTTC
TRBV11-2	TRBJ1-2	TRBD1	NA	CASSLDRGRGYTF	TGTGCCAGCAGCTTGGACAGGGGGCGAGGCTACACCTTC
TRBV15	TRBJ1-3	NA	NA	CATQKSSSGNTIYF	TGTGCCACCCAAAAGTCCTCCTCTGGAAACACCATATATTTT
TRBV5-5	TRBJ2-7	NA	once	CASSLIPQSYEQYF	TGTGCCAGCAGCTTAATCCCCCAGTCCTACGAGCAGTACTTC
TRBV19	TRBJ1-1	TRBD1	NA	CASSSRTGGHTEAFF	TGTGCCAGTAGTTCCCGGACAGGGGGTCACACTGAAGCTTTCTTT
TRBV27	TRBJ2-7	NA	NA	CASSHGKAYEQYF	TGTGCCAGCAGCCACGGGAAGGCGTACGAGCAGTACTTC
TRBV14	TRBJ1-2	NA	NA	CASSFRHDSYGYTF	TGTGCCAGCAGCTTTCGCCATGACTCCTATGGCTACACCTTC
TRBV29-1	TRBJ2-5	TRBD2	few	CSVAGSGGETQYF	TGCAGCGTCGCAGGGTCGGGGGGGGAGACCCAGTACTTC
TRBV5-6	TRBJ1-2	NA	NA	CASSPPGRDYGYTF	TGTGCCAGCAGCCCCCCGGGGAGGGACTATGGCTACACCTTC
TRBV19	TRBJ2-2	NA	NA	CASSIDSDRFTGELFF	TGTGCCAGTAGTATAGACTCAGACAGATTCACCGGGGAGCTGTTTTTT
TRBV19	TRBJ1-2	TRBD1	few	CASSGQGGGYTF	TGTGCCAGTAGTGGACAGGGAGGTGGCTACACCTTC
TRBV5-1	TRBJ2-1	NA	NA	CASSLENGVAHNEQFF	TGCGCCAGCAGCTTGGAAAACGGTGTAGCCCACAATGAGCAGTTCTTC
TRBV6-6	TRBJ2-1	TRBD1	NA	CASRPYDRGATFEQFF	TGTGCCAGCAGGCCCTACGACAGGGGCGCTACTTTTGAGCAGTTCTTC
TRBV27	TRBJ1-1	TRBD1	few	CATRGGALNTEAFF	TGTGCCACCAGGGGGGGGGCTCTGAACACTGAAGCTTTCTTT
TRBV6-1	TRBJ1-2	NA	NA	CASSDSGFYGYTF	TGTGCCAGCAGTGACAGCGGCTTCTATGGCTACACCTTC
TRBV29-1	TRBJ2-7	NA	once	CSVAHPLGEQYF	TGCAGCGTTGCCCATCCCCTGGGGGAGCAGTACTTC
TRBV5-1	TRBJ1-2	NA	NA	CASSFRPRHGYTF	TGCGCCAGCAGCTTTAGGCCTAGGCATGGCTACACCTTC
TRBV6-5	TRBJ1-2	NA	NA	CASSSTGNYGYTF	TGTGCCAGCAGTTCAACAGGGAACTATGGCTACACCTTC
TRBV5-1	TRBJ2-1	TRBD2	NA	CASKTGTSLFNEQFF	TGCGCCAGCAAAACCGGGACTAGTCTGTTCAATGAGCAGTTCTTC
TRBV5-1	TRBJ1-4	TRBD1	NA	CASSRQGTNEKLFF	TGCGCCAGCAGCCGACAGGGGACTAATGAAAAACTGTTTTTT
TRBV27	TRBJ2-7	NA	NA	CASSETIQTYEQYF	TGTGCCAGCAGCGAGACTATTCAAACGTACGAGCAGTACTTC
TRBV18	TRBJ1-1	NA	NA	CASSPSNTEAFF	TGTGCCAGCTCACCATCCAACACTGAAGCTTTCTTT